One and the same sample provided the 19 T cell receptor beta chains below, sequenced in a study of identical twins. TCRdb independently ran MiXCR on the 5' RACE reads; one entry per CDR3 protein. The sample has about 250,000 distinct CDR3 sequences; about an eighth are singletons. The sequenced sample consisted of memory (CD45RO+) T cells sorted from blood. Receptors were obtained from a woman younger than 30 in good health.

The rearrangement links TRBV29-1 to TRBJ2-2; 12 bases are shared with TRBD1. Germline CDR1 and CDR2: SQVTM and ANQGSEA. V trimming: 7 bases; J trimming: 6 bases; junction bases outside the gene matches: 3. CDR3 length equals 13 residues. CDR3 in DNA: TGCAGCGGGGGGACAGGGGGCCCCGGGGAGCTGTTTTTT. Protein product: CSGGTGGPGELFF.

This chain joins TRBV20-1 and TRBJ2-1; 7 bases are a match to TRBD1. V shed 6 bases and J 7 bases; nucleotides not matched to a gene: 15. The CDR3 sequence is 15 residues long. In germline, CDR1 is DFQATT, CDR2 SNEGSKA (reference sequence). Here the CDR3 reads CSAIRIRGPGNEQFF. The CDR3 nucleotides read TGCAGTGCCATTCGTATTAGGGGGCCGGGAAATGAGCAGTTCTTC.

This clonotype was picked up a small number of times. The chain joins TRBV12-3 or TRBV12-4 to TRBJ1-1; D is unclear. The CDR3 contains 12 residues. With 3 bases removed from V and 3 bases from J, the gap between germline ends came to 5 bases. DNA of the CDR3: TGTGCCAGCAGTTTCGGGTACACTGAAGCTTTCTTT. Translated: CASSFGYTEAFF.

This clonotype was counted a few times. The rearrangement joins TRBV9 to TRBJ1-1, with no clear D. Germline V gene lookup returns CDR1 SGDLS and CDR2 YYNGEE. Trimming stripped 4 bases from V and 4 bases from J, with 14 bases between. CDR3 length: 14 residues. The CDR3 region is CASSLSFGVTEAFF. The DNA of the CDR3 is TGTGCCAGCAGCCTTAGTTTCGGGGTCACTGAAGCTTTCTTT.

As concerns this clonotype: A much larger clonotype is one base distant, so this may be a read error. J is TRBJ2-1 and V is TRBV7-2; D is unresolved. The CDR3 is made up of 15 amino acids. The germline V gene encodes CDR1 SGHTA and CDR2 FQGNSA. V was pared by 0 bases and J by 3 bases, with 9 bases between. The CDR3 region has the DNA TGTGCCAGCAGCTTAGCGGCGGATCTCTACAATGAGCAGTTCTTC. The encoded protein is CASSLAADLYNEQFF.

This clonotype showed up many times. The chain recombines TRBV5-6 with TRBJ2-3; D might be TRBD2 (5 bases). This CDR3 is 15 amino acids long. Trimming left V 2 bases short and J 5 bases short, with 15 bases between. Germline CDR1 SGHDT, CDR2 YYEEEE. CDR3 bases: TGTGCCAGCAGCTTTGGCCGGGGATGGGAAGATACGCAGTATTTT. It translates to CASSFGRGWEDTQYF.

This sequence joins TRBV24-1 and TRBJ2-3, with unresolved D. The ends were cut back, 3 bases at V and 0 bases at J, with 12 bases in the middle. Germline V gene data show CDR1 as KGHDR and CDR2 as SFDVKD. CDR3 length: 16 amino acids. CDR3 residues: CATSDPREDSTDTQYF. The CDR3 DNA reads TGTGCCACCAGTGATCCCAGAGAGGATAGCACAGATACGCAGTATTTT.

J is TRBJ2-7 and V is TRBV29-1, with D maybe TRBD1 (6 bases). Germline V lookup: CDR1 SQVTM, CDR2 ANQGSEA. The CDR3 is 14 residues long. V was cut by 7 bases and J by 2 bases, with 18 bases left in between. The chain's CDR3 is CSADRDTQTYEQYF. Here the CDR3 DNA reads TGCAGCGCTGACCGGGACACCCAAACCTACGAGCAGTACTTC.

By frequency in the sample, this clonotype is large. The chain is built from TRBV11-2 and TRBJ2-5, with D hard to call. The CDR3 has 12 residues. Germline CDR1 reads SGHAT; CDR2 reads FQNNGV. V was trimmed by 5 bases and J by 3 bases, leaving 7 bases between them. As DNA, the CDR3 is TGTGCCAGCAGCCGAACTAAAGAGACCCAGTACTTC. It specifies CASSRTKETQYF.

This clonotype was observed many times. V is TRBV5-5 and J is TRBJ2-3; 15 nucleotides agree with TRBD2. The length of the CDR3 is 18 residues. Germline CDR1 and CDR2: SGHKS and YYEKEE (reference sequence). The V and J ends lost 4 bases and 6 bases, in that order; junction bases with no gene match: 12. CDR3: CASSVSYGLAGGVDTQYF. DNA of the CDR3: TGTGCCAGCAGCGTTAGTTACGGACTAGCGGGAGGGGTCGATACGCAGTATTTT.

There are many counts of this clonotype. The chain carries TRBV3-1 and TRBJ2-1; a weak D match, TRBD2 (6 bases). This CDR3 comprises 11 residues. Trimming took off 3 bases at V and 10 bases at J, with 7 bases between the two ends. CDR1 and CDR2 from the germline V gene are LGHDT and YNNKEL (reference sequence). In DNA form, the CDR3 reads TGTGCCAGCAGCCAGCGGGGAGAGCAGTTCTTC. Translating gives CASSQRGEQFF.

The chain recombines TRBV5-1 with TRBJ2-1; no clear D. The CDR3 covers 14 residues. Trimming took off 4 bases at V and 5 bases at J, with 13 bases between the two ends. The germline V gene has CDR1 SGHRS and CDR2 YFSETQ. The CDR3: CASSQDHPDNEQFF. The CDR3 nucleotides are TGCGCCAGCAGCCAGGACCACCCGGACAATGAGCAGTTCTTC. The whole variable domain, remainder taken from reference TRBV5-1 and TRBJ2-1, is KAGVTQTPRYLIKTRGQQVTLSCSPISGHRSVSWYQQTPGQGLQFLFEYFSETQRNKGNFPGRFSGRQFSNSRSEMNVSTLELGDSALYLCASSQDHPDNEQFFGPGTRLTVL.

A single count supports this clonotype. The DNA is left out, because the CDR3 cannot be placed on it with certainty; the CDR3 is given as TCRdb lists it. V gene TRBV11-2 combines with J gene TRBJ2-3; TRBD1 is taken as the D call from the table, unchecked against the DNA. The CDR3 comprises 16 residues, both ends counted. Germline values: CDR1 SGHAT, CDR2 FQNNGV. CDR3: CASSPSWAGGADTLYF.

CDR3 protein: CASSEGFSTDTQYF. CDR3 sequence (DNA): TGTGCCAGCAGCGAGGGGTTTAGCACAGATACGCAGTATTTT. The chain uses TRBV7-2 and TRBJ2-3; D might be TRBD1 or TRBD2, each matching 5 bases. The V gene's germline CDR1 is SGHTA and CDR2 FQGNSA. This CDR3 spans 14 amino acids. V lost 5 bases and J lost 0, with 9 bases in between.

This clonotype was counted only a few times. The V call is TRBV6-1, the J call TRBJ2-2; no clear D. Germline CDR1 and CDR2: MNHNS and SASEGT. The CDR3 extends over 16 amino acids. Trimming left V 7 bases short and J 1 base short, with 16 bases between. The CDR3 here is CASTAATPLNTGELFF. Here the CDR3 DNA reads TGTGCCAGCACCGCGGCAACCCCTCTGAACACCGGGGAGCTGTTTTTT.

This clonotype has a handful of counts. This sequence joins TRBV11-2 and TRBJ1-1; 9 bases are shared with TRBD1. J gave up 4 bases and V 4 bases, and 1 base lay outside the gene matches. This CDR3 has 13 amino acids. CDR1 SGHAT and CDR2 FQNNGV come from the germline V gene. In DNA, the CDR3 is TGTGCCAGCAGCTCGGACAGGGGCACTGAAGCTTTCTTT. Its protein is CASSSDRGTEAFF. The whole variable domain, filled in from reference TRBV11-2 and TRBJ1-1, reads EAGVAQSPRYKIIEKRQSVAFWCNPISGHATLYWYQQILGQGPKLLIQFQNNGVVDDSQLPKDRFSAERLKGVDSTLKIQPAKLEDSAVYLCASSSDRGTEAFFGQGTRLTVV.

This clonotype was picked up a small number of times. This rearrangement joins TRBV6-1 to TRBJ2-1; maybe TRBD1 (6 bases). CDR1 MNHNS and CDR2 SASEGT come from the germline V gene. The CDR3 is 16 residues long. The ends were cut back, 10 bases at V and 4 bases at J, with 23 bases in the middle. The CDR3 region has the DNA TGTGCCACTCAGAAGGGTCAGGGGTCTCGGTACAATGAGCAGTTCTTC. Amino acids: CATQKGQGSRYNEQFF.

The chain joins TRBV27 to TRBJ2-1, with 8 bases fitting TRBD1. V was pared by 5 bases and J by 6 bases, with 9 bases of the junction left unmatched. CDR1 and CDR2 (germline): MNHEY, SMNVEV (reference sequence). The CDR3 extends over 15 amino acids. The CDR3 protein is CASSPGQGNFNEQFF. As DNA, the CDR3 is TGTGCCAGCAGTCCTGGACAGGGTAATTTCAATGAGCAGTTCTTC.

This clonotype was counted between two and nine times. CDR3 bases: TGCGCCAGCACCGAGACAGGGGGAAACACCATATATTTT. It codes for CASTETGGNTIYF. The gene calls are TRBV5-1 and TRBJ1-3; 7 bases agree with TRBD1. The germline CDR1 and CDR2 sequences are SGHRS and YFSETQ. The CDR3 is 13 residues long. V lost 6 bases, J lost 4 bases, and 4 bases stayed unmatched.